This is a list of T cell receptor beta chains from one sample in a study of Ad26.COV2.S vaccination and SARS-CoV-2 variants. Only in-frame clones appear in the TCRdb table, and some are missing; sequencing was by immunoSEQ multiplex PCR. Altogether 410,000 or so clones are present, about nine tenths being singletons, with the ten largest covering more than 10%. The sample was peripheral blood, taken in a trial of Ad26.COV2.S vaccine versus placebo. The receptor set was obtained from a person aged 18-65 years who received the Ad26.COV2.S COVID-19 vaccine or a placebo. Each CDR3 is given without its conserved first and last residue.

cdr3_aa v_call
ASSSEGLKENTIY TRBV9
ASIVQGYYEQY TRBV2
ASSRTGTSGDYEQY TRBV6-2/TRBV6-3
ASSQGWEDTEAF TRBV5-1
ASSMETDPLIRYEQY TRBV19
ASSLGGPYYGYT TRBV7-2
ASSLGAVNTEAF TRBV5-1
AIQGTGVN TRBV30
ASSTGAREETQY TRBV5-1
ASSRQGNNYGYT TRBV6-5
ASSNYPQDDTGELF TRBV7-8
AWRGNTEAF TRBV30
ASSPLAGEGYEQY TRBV5-1
ASTDRGRETQY TRBV19
ASRRDNEQF TRBV6-5
ASSIEDLEGQPQH TRBV19
ASSENSENTEAF TRBV6-2/TRBV6-3
ASSPKGLAGTYEQY TRBV18
ASSVQGASTEAF TRBV7-2
ASSFVGATGANVLT TRBV5-1
ASNGPNTGELF TRBV2
ASSYSTGVEQY TRBV6-6
ASSLFPQETQY TRBV12-3/TRBV12-4
ASSVGPGDDQPQH TRBV9
ASSPQDRGLNSPLH TRBV7-9
ASIHIRQGAGEQY TRBV19
ASSYGSPVAYEQY TRBV6-2/TRBV6-3
ASSARELSYGYT TRBV19
ASSVTPGLGNTIY TRBV7-9
ASKWTSGTPSSYNEQF TRBV2
ASSLGGTGGFYEQY TRBV28
ASSERGKIYEQY TRBV10-1
ASSYGSGKHNEQF TRBV6-5
SVRDGTGRNTEAF TRBV29-1
ASSSWGQGARDYGYT TRBV7-2
ASNLAGKNNEQF TRBV5-1
ASSRVTGELF TRBV3-1/TRBV3-2
ASSGRLARQY TRBV7-9
ASSLDRGGTEAF TRBV5-1
ASSVEDWRESNNEQF TRBV9
ASSTTTGFTSGNTIY TRBV7-9
AWTSGTAEQY TRBV30
ASSENRRLMNTEAF TRBV16
ASSPQGTVYEQY TRBV7-2
ASSDFAGTGYNEQF TRBV5-4
ASSWTGGGTEAF TRBV6-5
ASYGGSNNSPLH TRBV28
ASSLVGEVPYNEQF TRBV5-5
ASSLGRERNNYGYT TRBV13
ASSPLVTDGTEAF TRBV18